This is a list of T cell receptor beta chains from one sample in a study of T cell repertoires in aging, cancer and after chemotherapy. TCRdb reprocessed the multiplex PCR reads with MiXCR, giving one entry per CDR3 protein. The sample includes roughly 4,000 distinct CDR3 sequences, roughly two fifths of them seen just once. Sequenced input: blood. These receptors came from a human donor with a blood cancer. The CDR3 runs from the conserved cysteine through the conserved F or W. A D gene is named only where the DNA matches it firmly. Only some rows state a clone size, as once, few, many or a class for expanded clones.

d_call,v_call,clone_size,j_call,cdr3_nt,cdr3_aa
.,TRBV7-9,once,TRBJ2-1,TGCGCCAGCACCCTGGAAGGCTCCTACAATGAGCAGTTCTTC,CASTLEGSYNEQFF
TRBD2,TRBV18,few,TRBJ2-7,TGTGCCAGCTCACCACGGGAGGGGCTCTCGTTC,CASSPREGLSF
TRBD2,TRBV12-3/TRBV12-4,.,TRBJ2-7,TGTGCCAGCAGTCCGGGACTAGCGGGGGGGCAGTACTTC,CASSPGLAGGQYF
.,TRBV12-3/TRBV12-4,few,TRBJ1-2,TGTGCCAGCAGTTTAGGTCCATATGGCTACACCTTC,CASSLGPYGYTF
TRBD2,TRBV30,few,TRBJ2-2,TGTGCCTGGAGTGACGGACTAGCGGGACTCTCGAACACCGGGGAGCTGTTTTTT,CAWSDGLAGLSNTGELFF
TRBD2,TRBV10-1,.,TRBJ2-2,TGCGCCAGCAGTGATCCACTAGCGGGAGTGACCGGGGAGCTGTTTTTT,CASSDPLAGVTGELFF
TRBD1,TRBV6-5,.,TRBJ2-1,TGTGCCAGCAGTGACGGACAGGGGATAAGAGGTCAGTTCTTC,CASSDGQGIRGQFF
.,TRBV20-1,.,TRBJ2-2,TGCAGTGCTAGTACTGAGCCCCCGAGTGCCGGGGAGCTGTTTTTT,CSASTEPPSAGELFF
.,TRBV6-2/TRBV6-3,medium-sized,TRBJ2-2,TGTGCCAGCAGTTATTGGGCTTACGGGGAGCTGTTTTTT,CASSYWAYGELFF
.,TRBV6-5,.,TRBJ2-7,TGTGCCAGCAGCCCGGGGGGAGGGGGGCCTTACGAGCAGTACTTC,CASSPGGGGPYEQYF
TRBD1,TRBV6-5,.,TRBJ2-2,TGTGCCAGCAGTCCACAGGGGTGGACCGGGGAGCTGTTTTTT,CASSPQGWTGELFF
.,TRBV6-6,.,TRBJ2-3,TGTGCCAGCAGTTACTCGAAGCGGCAGCTAAGCACAGATACGCAGTATTTT,CASSYSKRQLSTDTQYF
.,TRBV6-5,few,TRBJ2-7,TGTGCCAGCAGTTTCCAGACCCACGGGTCCGAGCAGTACTTC,CASSFQTHGSEQYF
.,TRBV20-1,once,TRBJ2-3,TGCAGTGCTAGAGGGTCAGGCGGGGATACGCAGTATTTT,CSARGSGGDTQYF
.,TRBV27,medium-sized,TRBJ2-3,TGTGCCAGCACCCCAGGGGGGTTGGGAGATACGCAGTATTTT,CASTPGGLGDTQYF
.,TRBV10-3,.,TRBJ2-1,TGTGCCACCATGCCTTTCGTGGGAAACTCCTACAATGAGCAGTTCTTC,CATMPFVGNSYNEQFF
TRBD2,TRBV28,.,TRBJ2-2,TGTGCCAGCAGTTCCAGCGGGAGGGCCTCGGACACCGGGGAGCTGTTTTTT,CASSSSGRASDTGELFF